The 3 T cell receptor beta chains below were found in one sample sequenced in a study of post-analysis software for immune sequencing data. Broader study findings: Compared with controls, patients had more of 4 to 6 TRBV segments, including TRBV5-6, TRBV5-1 and TRBV20-1.

Unique molecular identifiers were present in the TCR beta cDNA libraries. TCRdb reanalysed the PCR reads using MiXCR and keeps one entry per CDR3 protein. Here the sample spans roughly 800,000 distinct CDR3 sequences, 25% to 30% being singletons. Antigens for these TCRs are unknown. The sequenced sample was blood. Receptors originate from a girl between 10 and 17 years old with multiple sclerosis.

The chain is built from TRBV5-1 and TRBJ1-4, with a possible D match to TRBD1 (5 bases). The germline V gene encodes CDR1 SGHRS and CDR2 YFSETQ. Trimming took off 0 bases at V and 10 bases at J, with 16 bases between the two ends. CDR3 length: 15 residues. CDR3 amino acids: CASSLEGGERGKLFF. The CDR3 region has the DNA TGCGCCAGCAGCTTGGAAGGCGGGGAAAGGGGAAAACTGTTTTTT.

The chain has TRBV6-5 and TRBJ2-7; 9 bases agree with TRBD2. The germline V gene encodes CDR1 MNHEY and CDR2 SVGAGI. After removal of 7 bases from V and 7 bases from J, the junction contained 11 bases not matched to a gene. The CDR3 loop spans 14 amino acids. The CDR3 region is CASTNIAGAGEQYF. In nucleotides, the CDR3 is TGTGCCAGCACCAACATAGCGGGAGCGGGTGAGCAGTACTTC.

Ten or more counts support this clonotype. V gene TRBV5-6 combines with J gene TRBJ2-7; D is tentatively TRBD1 or TRBD2 (5 bases each). This CDR3 has 10 residues. The V gene lost 4 bases and the J gene lost 6 bases, with 5 bases spanning the gap. Germline CDR1 and CDR2: SGHDT and YYEEEE. The CDR3 nucleotides read TGTGCCAGCAGCGGGGGCGAGCAGTACTTC. It is translated as CASSGGEQYF.